A single sample gave rise to the 21 T cell receptor beta chains below, sequenced in a study of blood T cell repertoires in COVID-19. Produced via immunoSEQ multiplex PCR; TCRdb's table is partial and in-frame only. The sample comprises under 300,000 clones, about 91% of which are singletons, and approximately 2.3% rests with the top ten. The specimen sequenced was PBMCs or T cells enriched from blood (not recorded which). These receptors were collected from a middle-aged woman with acute COVID-19.

This clone was picked up one time. This chain uses TRBV4-2 with TRBJ2-5, with 12 bases lining up with TRBD2. The CDR3 has 16 residues. CDR1 and CDR2 from the germline V gene are LGHNA and YNFKEQ. The ends lost 1 base at V and 4 bases at J; junction bases unmatched: 4. The CDR3 nucleotides read TGTGCCAGCAGCCAAGTAACTAGCGGGGGGTCAGAGACCCAGTACTTC. It specifies CASSQVTSGGSETQYF.

This clone was found a few times. The chain uses TRBV10-3 and TRBJ1-1; 10 bases are shared with TRBD1. J gave up 7 bases and V 4 bases, and 0 bases lay outside the gene matches. The CDR3 consists of 12 residues. The germline gives CDR1 ENHRY, CDR2 SYGVKD. CDR3 nucleotide sequence: TGTGCCATCAGTGGGGACAGGGGTGAAGCTTTCTTT. Protein sequence: CAISGDRGEAFF.

V usage is TRBV4-2 and J usage is TRBJ2-2; the D gene is possibly TRBD2 (6 bases). V lost 4 bases and J lost 6, with 33 bases in between. Looked up from germline, CDR1 is LGHNA and CDR2 is YNFKEQ. The CDR3 is 21 amino acids. The CDR3 spells CASSLTGPGGSTGRKAGELFF. In DNA, the CDR3 is TGTGCCAGCAGCCTGACCGGACCGGGTGGTAGCACTGGGAGGAAGGCCGGGGAGCTGTTTTTT.

This clone was observed a few times. This sequence joins TRBV5-1 and TRBJ2-7; D is possibly TRBD2 (7 bases). Germline values: CDR1 SGHRS, CDR2 YFSETQ. This CDR3 comprises 17 residues. V gave up 1 base and J gave up 2 bases, with 19 bases separating them. The CDR3 region is CASSLPSAGAWAYEQYF. As DNA, the CDR3 is TGCGCCAGCAGCTTGCCTTCCGCGGGGGCCTGGGCCTACGAGCAGTACTTC.

The rearrangement uses TRBV4-3 and TRBJ2-1; TRBD2 might be the D (5 bases). The ends were cut back, 1 base at V and 5 bases at J, with 9 bases in the middle. The CDR3 spans 14 residues. Germline loops: CDR1 LGHNA, CDR2 YSLEER. For the CDR3, the DNA is TGCGCCAGCAGCCAAGCTCCCGGGGACAATGAGCAGTTCTTC. Its translation: CASSQAPGDNEQFF.

This chain uses TRBV4-3 with TRBJ1-4, with TRBD1 as a possible D gene (5 bases). Per germline, CDR1 LGHNA and CDR2 YSLEER. This CDR3 is 13 amino acids long. The ends were cut back, 2 bases at V and 12 bases at J, with 13 bases in the middle. The CDR3 region is CASSQLLSGELFF. The CDR3 nucleotides read TGCGCCAGCAGCCAATTGTTATCGGGGGAACTGTTTTTT.

This chain uses TRBV6-5 with TRBJ2-1, with 7 positions matching TRBD2. V trimming: 6 bases; J trimming: 5 bases; junction bases outside the gene matches: 10. The V gene's germline CDR1 is MNHEY and CDR2 SVGAGI. The CDR3 runs to 15 residues. The CDR3, as DNA: TGTGCCAGCAGCCCCGTGGGACTACCGAACAATGAGCAGTTCTTC. This translates into CASSPVGLPNNEQFF.

This chain links TRBV3-1 (or the pseudogene TRBV3-2) with TRBJ1-2; no firm D call. Trimming shortened V by 4 bases and J by 7 bases, and 13 bases separated the two germline ends. The CDR3 spans 13 residues. In germline, CDR1 is LGHDT, CDR2 YNNKEL (reference sequence). Here the CDR3 reads CASSRTREGGYTF. As DNA, the CDR3 is TGTGCCAGCAGCCGGACCCGAGAGGGTGGCTACACCTTC.

The chain employs TRBV6-1 and TRBJ1-2; TRBD1 might be the D (5 bases). Looked up from germline, CDR1 is MNHNS and CDR2 is SASEGT. With 3 bases removed from V and 0 bases from J, the gap between germline ends came to 14 bases. The CDR3 has 16 residues. CDR3 amino acids: CASSDPRVSANYGYTF. The CDR3 DNA reads as TGTGCCAGCAGTGACCCCAGGGTTTCGGCTAACTATGGCTACACCTTC.

This clone was picked up a small number of times. This sequence joins TRBV3-1 (or the pseudogene TRBV3-2) and TRBJ1-5; no definite D call. Deletions cut 4 bases from V and 1 base from J, with 17 bases between. Germline V CDR1 and CDR2: LGHDT, YNNKEL (reference sequence). The CDR3 spans 17 residues. The CDR3 bases are TGTGCCAGCAGCCCCTGGACGGGAGACCTCAGCAATCAGCCCCAGCATTTT. This codes for CASSPWTGDLSNQPQHF.

Comments on this clone: Distinct nucleotide sequences in the sample also encode this CDR3. V is TRBV6-2 or TRBV6-3 and J is TRBJ2-1; D is undetermined. The CDR3 extends over 11 amino acids. The germline V gene has CDR1 MNHEY and CDR2 SVGEGT. The ends were cut back, 5 bases at V and 5 bases at J, with 4 bases in the middle. CDR3 amino acids: CASSRDNEQFF. As DNA, the CDR3 is TGTGCCAGCAGTCGAGACAATGAGCAGTTCTTC.

This chain links TRBV4-1 with TRBJ2-7; the match to TRBD1 covers 8 bases. The CDR3 covers 15 residues. V was clipped by 2 bases and J by 3 bases; unmatched bases: 6. The V gene's germline CDR1 is MGHRA and CDR2 YSYEKL. The chain's CDR3 is CASSQSRQGYYEQYF. The CDR3 DNA reads TGCGCCAGCAGCCAATCACGACAGGGGTACTACGAGCAGTACTTC.

The gene calls are TRBV2 and TRBJ2-3; D is unclear. The germline V and J ends were trimmed by 4 bases and 2 bases, with 10 bases remaining between them. CDR1 and CDR2 (germline): SNHLY, FYNNEI. The CDR3 covers 14 residues. The CDR3 bases are TGTGCCAGCAGTGCTAGTATCGTCACAGATACGCAGTATTTT. It is translated as CASSASIVTDTQYF.

The chain couples TRBV6-5 to TRBJ1-2; 7 bases line up with TRBD1. Trimming cost V 6 bases and J 5 bases; bases outside gene matches: 6. Germline V gives CDR1 MNHEY, CDR2 SVGAGI. This CDR3 has 13 amino acids. Here the CDR3 DNA reads TGTGCCAGCAGCCGGCCAGGGGGGTATGGCTACACCTTC. Protein product: CASSRPGGYGYTF.

The chain employs TRBV2 and TRBJ1-1; D perhaps matches TRBD1 (6 bases). Per germline, CDR1 SNHLY and CDR2 FYNNEI. The CDR3 spans 14 residues. V lost 6 bases, J lost 1 base, and 12 bases lay in between. The CDR3, as DNA: TGTGCCAGCAGCCTGGGGGCTGAGAACACTGAAGCTTTCTTT. As protein: CASSLGAENTEAFF.

The genes are TRBV10-3 and TRBJ2-1, with TRBD2 identical over 14 bases. Germline lookup yields CDR1 ENHRY and CDR2 SYGVKD. The trim removed 3 bases at V and 7 bases at J, leaving 5 bases unmatched. The CDR3 loop spans 16 amino acids. The CDR3 DNA is TGTGCCATCAGTGAATCGGGACTAGCGGGGGCTAATGAGCAGTTCTTC. Protein sequence: CAISESGLAGANEQFF.

The J gene is TRBJ2-1, the V gene TRBV24-1; the match to TRBD1 covers 10 bases. J was trimmed by 8 bases and V by 10 bases; bases with no gene match: 16. The CDR3 covers 16 residues. Germline V gives CDR1 KGHDR, CDR2 SFDVKD. CDR3 DNA sequence: TGTGCCACTCCCTGGACAGGGGGTATTCATATGGATGAGCAGTTCTTC. Amino acids: CATPWTGGIHMDEQFF.

CDR3 DNA sequence: TGTGCCAGTAGCAAAAGGCGGGGGGCTTCGGAAGCTTTCTTT. Its translation: CASSKRRGASEAFF. This chain connects TRBV19 to TRBJ1-1; perhaps TRBD1 as D (6 bases). V lost 6 bases and J lost 8, with 19 bases in between. The CDR3 covers 14 residues. Germline CDR1 LNHDA, CDR2 SQIVND (reference sequence). Drawing the rest from reference TRBV19 and TRBJ1-1, the complete variable domain is DGGITQSPKYLFRKEGQNVTLSCEQNLNHDAMYWYRQDPGQGLRLIYYSQIVNDFQKGDIAEGYSVSREKKESFPLTVTSAQKNPTAFYLCASSKRRGASEAFFGQGTRLTVV.

The chain uses TRBV5-6 and TRBJ1-2, with D possibly matching TRBD1 (6 bases). CDR1 and CDR2 (germline): SGHDT, YYEEEE. The CDR3 consists of 13 residues. V was clipped by 5 bases and J by 2 bases, with 10 bases between them. The CDR3 nucleotides read TGTGCCAGCAGAGAGCAGGGGAACTATGGCTACACCTTC. Protein: CASREQGNYGYTF.

This chain uses TRBV24-1 with TRBJ2-1, with 9 bases aligning to TRBD1. Germline V gene data show CDR1 as KGHDR and CDR2 as SFDVKD. The CDR3 covers 18 residues. Trimming cost V 4 bases and J 3 bases; bases outside gene matches: 12. CDR3 amino acids: CATSDQLRDRGDYNEQFF. CDR3 DNA sequence: TGTGCCACCAGTGACCAGCTGAGAGACAGGGGGGACTACAATGAGCAGTTCTTC.

This clone showed up just a few times. This chain joins TRBV18 and TRBJ2-3; 11 nucleotides line up with TRBD1. The CDR3 sequence is 15 residues long. Trimming at V came to 8 bases and at J to 0 bases, leaving 4 bases not matched to a gene. The V gene's germline CDR1 is KGHSH and CDR2 LQKENI. The CDR3 protein is CASRTGGGSTDTQYF. CDR3 DNA sequence: TGTGCCAGCCGGACAGGGGGCGGTAGCACAGATACGCAGTATTTT.